This T cell receptor (beta chain) was retrieved from a study of human thymus T cells. The ends were cut back, 5 bases at V and 4 bases at J, with 5 bases in the middle. The CDR3 loop spans 11 amino acids. CDR1 and CDR2 (germline): LNHDA, SQIVND (reference sequence). Resections from corrective heart surgery provided thymus tissue. Measured with immunoSEQ multiplex PCR; TCRdb has only the in-frame clones, and not every one. This table has some 120,000 clones, more than 90% appearing once. The clonotype originates from a boy in the first two years of life with a congenital heart defect but otherwise immunologically healthy. The sequenced sample consisted of thymus tissue. The chain couples TRBV19 to TRBJ1-2; D ambiguous. In DNA form, the CDR3 reads TGTGCCAGTAGTTCCCTCTATGGCTACACCTTC. Encoded protein: CASSSLYGYTF.